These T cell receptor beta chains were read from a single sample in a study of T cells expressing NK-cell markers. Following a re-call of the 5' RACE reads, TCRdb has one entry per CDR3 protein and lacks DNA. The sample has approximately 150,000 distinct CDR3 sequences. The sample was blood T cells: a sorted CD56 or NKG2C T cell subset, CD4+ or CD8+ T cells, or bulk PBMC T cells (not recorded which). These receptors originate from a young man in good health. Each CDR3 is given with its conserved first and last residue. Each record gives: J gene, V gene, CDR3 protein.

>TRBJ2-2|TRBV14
CASSQVTRLGTGELFF
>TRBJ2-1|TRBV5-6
CASSPGQGITDEQFF
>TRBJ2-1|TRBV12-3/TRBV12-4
CASSFWDRGNEQFF
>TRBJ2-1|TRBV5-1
CASSLGDWDNEQFF
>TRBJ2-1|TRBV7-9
CASSPAGTGGRNEQFF
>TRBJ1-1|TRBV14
CASSPVGSGGEAFF
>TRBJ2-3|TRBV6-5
CASRLGTSGRSDTQYF
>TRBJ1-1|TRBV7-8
CASSFLTGGSTEAFF
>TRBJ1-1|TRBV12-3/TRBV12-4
CASRGEEQGTAEAFF
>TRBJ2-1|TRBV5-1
CASTSLGQGAIGRNEQFF
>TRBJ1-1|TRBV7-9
CASSLAIGGTEAFF
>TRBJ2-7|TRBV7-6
CASSPSIGESYEQYF
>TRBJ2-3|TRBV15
CATSRGPNADTQYF
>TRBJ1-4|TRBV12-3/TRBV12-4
CASRLVTNEKLFF
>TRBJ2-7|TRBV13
CASSGTSGDESYEQYF
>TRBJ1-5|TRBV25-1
CASSPGQGANQPQHF
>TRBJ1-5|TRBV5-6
CASSLGGAAYQPQHF
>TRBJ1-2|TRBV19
CASSPDNYGYTF
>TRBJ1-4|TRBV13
CASSHRATNEKLFF
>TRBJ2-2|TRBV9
CASSEGTGVGELFF
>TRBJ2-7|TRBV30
CAWSGVANRGEQYF
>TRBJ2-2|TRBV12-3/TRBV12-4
CASRPNLAELNTGELFF
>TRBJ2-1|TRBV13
CASSSYGSSYNEQFF
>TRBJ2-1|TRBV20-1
CSARDREGGNEQFF
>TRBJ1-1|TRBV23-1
CASSRDLDTEAFF
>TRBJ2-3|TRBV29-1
CSVLGGDVTDTQYF
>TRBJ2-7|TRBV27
CASRGERRAEQYF
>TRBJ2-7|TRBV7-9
CASSPTQGREAYEQYF
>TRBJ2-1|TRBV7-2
CASSGLAGTNEQFF
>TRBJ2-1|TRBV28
CASSSLGTGYYNEQFF
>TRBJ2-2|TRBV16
CASSQSRAGELFF
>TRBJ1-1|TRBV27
CASSPGGANTEAFF
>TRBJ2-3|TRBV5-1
CASSLDLAATDTQYF
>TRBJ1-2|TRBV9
CASSATGTFYGYTF
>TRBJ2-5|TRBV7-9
CASSFRSLETQYF
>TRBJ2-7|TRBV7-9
CASTAGAEAEQYF
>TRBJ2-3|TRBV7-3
CASSPLGVAGTDTQYF
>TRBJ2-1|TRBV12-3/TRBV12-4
CASSSPSSGRGNEQFF
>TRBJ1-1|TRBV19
CASRTGNTEAFF
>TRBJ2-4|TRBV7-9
CASSAPRGNIQYF
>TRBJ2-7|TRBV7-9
CASSLDGFAGGSYEQYF